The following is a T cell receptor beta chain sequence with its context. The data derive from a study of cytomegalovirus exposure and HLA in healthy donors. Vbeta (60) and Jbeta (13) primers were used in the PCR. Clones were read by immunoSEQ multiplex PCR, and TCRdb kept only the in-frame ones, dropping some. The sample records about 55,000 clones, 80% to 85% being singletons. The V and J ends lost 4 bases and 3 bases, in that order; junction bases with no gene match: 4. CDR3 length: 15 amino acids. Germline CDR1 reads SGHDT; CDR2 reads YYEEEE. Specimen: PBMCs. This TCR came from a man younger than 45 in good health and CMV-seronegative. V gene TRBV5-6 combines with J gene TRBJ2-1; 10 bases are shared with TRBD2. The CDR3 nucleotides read TGTGCCAGCAGCGTGGGACTAGCGAGCTACAATGAGCAGTTCTTC. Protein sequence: CASSVGLASYNEQFF.